The present entry profiles one TCR beta chain with its context. This record comes from a study of control samples from healthy donors and cancer patients. The table came from immunoSEQ multiplex PCR; TCRdb's copy has only in-frame clones and leaves some out. This repertoire includes under 200,000 clones. Germline lookup yields CDR1 SGHTA and CDR2 FQGNSA. CDR3 length equals 15 residues. J lost 4 bases, V lost 6 bases, and 9 bases had no gene match. The TCR was taken from a woman aged 25 to 39 in good health. J is TRBJ1-2 and V is TRBV7-2; 9 positions agree with TRBD1. The specimen was blood. The chain's CDR3 is CASSLTGGRSYGYTF. The CDR3 DNA is TGTGCCAGCAGTCTCACAGGGGGCAGGAGCTATGGCTACACCTTC.